This T cell receptor beta chain was identified in a study of response to subunit inactivated influenza vaccine. V shed 5 bases, J shed 1 base, and the junction held 10 bases outside the gene matches. CDR1 and CDR2 from the germline V gene are ENHRY and SYGVKD. The length of the CDR3 is 17 residues. TCRdb recomputed calls from the RT-PCR reads with MiXCR, one row per CDR3 protein. The table shows roughly 540,000 distinct CDR3 sequences, with around 21% occurring only once. Another study also made use of these data, one on T cells expressing NK-cell markers. In that study: 5'RACE template switching with UMIs generated TCR beta cDNA. CD3+CD56+NKG2C+, CD3+CD56+NKG2C- and CD3+CD56-NKG2C+ T cells, once sorted, supplied the TCR beta repertoires. HCMV seropositivity characterized most of the eight sequenced donors, and seronegativity one. In a handful of donors, dominant CD3+CD56+NKG2C+ clones formed roughly 1.0-7.5% of CD8+ cells. The CD3+CD56-NKG2C+ fraction of several donors was also led by these clonotypes.

Sequences were derived from CD4+ T cells sorted from PBMCs, sampled approximately 12 days after vaccination. The clonotype was recovered from a man between 45 and 60 years old who received an inactivated influenza vaccine. The chain carries TRBV10-3 and TRBJ2-5, with 10 bases that match TRBD2. The CDR3: CAISSRVGLAVQETQYF. The CDR3 DNA is TGTGCCATCAGTTCGAGGGTAGGACTAGCGGTCCAAGAGACCCAGTACTTC.